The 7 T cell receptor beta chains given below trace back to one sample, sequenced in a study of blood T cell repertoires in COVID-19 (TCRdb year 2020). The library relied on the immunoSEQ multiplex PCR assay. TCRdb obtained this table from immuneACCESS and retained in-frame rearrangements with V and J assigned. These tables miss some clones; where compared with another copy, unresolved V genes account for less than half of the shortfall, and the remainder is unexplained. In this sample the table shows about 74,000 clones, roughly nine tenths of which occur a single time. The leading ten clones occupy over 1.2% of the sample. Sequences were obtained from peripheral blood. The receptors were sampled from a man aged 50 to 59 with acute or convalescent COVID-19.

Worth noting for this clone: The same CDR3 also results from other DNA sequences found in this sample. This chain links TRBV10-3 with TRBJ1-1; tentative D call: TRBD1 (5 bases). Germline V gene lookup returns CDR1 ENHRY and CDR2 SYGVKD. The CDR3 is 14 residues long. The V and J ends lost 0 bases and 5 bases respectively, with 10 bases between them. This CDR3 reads CAISESPGGTEAFF. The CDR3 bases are TGTGCCATCAGTGAGTCGCCCGGGGGTACTGAAGCTTTCTTT.

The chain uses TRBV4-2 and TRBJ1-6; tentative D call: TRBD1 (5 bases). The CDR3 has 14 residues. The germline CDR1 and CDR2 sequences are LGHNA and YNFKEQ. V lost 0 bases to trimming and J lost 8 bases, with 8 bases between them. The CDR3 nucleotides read TGTGCCAGCAGCCAAGACGGGGGTTATTCACCCCTCCACTTT. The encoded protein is CASSQDGGYSPLHF.

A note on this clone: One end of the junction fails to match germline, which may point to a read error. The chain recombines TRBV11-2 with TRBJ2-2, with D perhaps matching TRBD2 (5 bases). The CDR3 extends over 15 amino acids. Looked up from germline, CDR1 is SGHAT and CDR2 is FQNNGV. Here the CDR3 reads CASSLVLRQHRGAVF. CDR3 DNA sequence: TGTGCCAGCAGCTTAGTCTTGCGGCAACACCGGGGAGCTGTTTTT. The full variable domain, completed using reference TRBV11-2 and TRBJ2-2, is EAGVAQSPRYKIIEKRQSVAFWCNPISGHATLYWYQQILGQGPKLLIQFQNNGVVDDSQLPKDRFSAERLKGVDSTLKIQPAKLEDSAVYLCASSLVLRQHRGAVFGEGSRLTVL.

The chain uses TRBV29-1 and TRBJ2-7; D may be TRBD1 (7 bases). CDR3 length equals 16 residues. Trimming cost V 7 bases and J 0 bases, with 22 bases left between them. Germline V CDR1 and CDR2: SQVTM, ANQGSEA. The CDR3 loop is CSAGGYGQEYSYEQYF. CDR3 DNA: TGCAGCGCCGGGGGATATGGACAGGAGTACTCCTACGAGCAGTACTTC.

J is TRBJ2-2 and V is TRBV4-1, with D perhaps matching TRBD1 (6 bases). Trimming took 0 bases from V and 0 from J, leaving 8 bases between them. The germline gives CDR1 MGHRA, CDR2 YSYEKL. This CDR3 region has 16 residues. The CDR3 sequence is CASSQDYRANTGELFF. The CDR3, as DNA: TGCGCCAGCAGCCAAGACTACAGGGCGAACACCGGGGAGCTGTTTTTT.

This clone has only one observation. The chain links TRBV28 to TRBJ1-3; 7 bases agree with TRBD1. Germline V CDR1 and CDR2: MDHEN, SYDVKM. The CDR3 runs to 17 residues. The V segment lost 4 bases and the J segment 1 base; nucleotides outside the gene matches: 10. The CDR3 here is CASSSGGEQGSGNTIYF. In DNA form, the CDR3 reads TGTGCCAGCAGTTCAGGAGGGGAACAGGGGTCTGGAAACACCATATATTTT.

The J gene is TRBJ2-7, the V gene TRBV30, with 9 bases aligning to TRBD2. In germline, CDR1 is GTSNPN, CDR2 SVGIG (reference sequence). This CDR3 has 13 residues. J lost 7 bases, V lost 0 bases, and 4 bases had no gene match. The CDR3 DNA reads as TGTGCCTGGAGTGTCGGGACTAGCTATGAGCAGTACTTC. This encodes CAWSVGTSYEQYF. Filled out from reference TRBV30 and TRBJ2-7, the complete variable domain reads SQTIHQWPATLVQPVGSPLSLECTVEGTSNPNLYWYRQAAGRGLQLLFYSVGIGQISSEVPQNLSASRPQDRQFILSSKKLLLSDSGFYLCAWSVGTSYEQYFGPGTRLTVT.